In its sample, the clone carrying this T cell receptor (beta chain) was seen a few times. Its antigen is unidentified. TCRdb used MiXCR to reprocess the RT-PCR reads, holding one entry per CDR3 protein. The data hold over 400,000 distinct CDR3 sequences, with roughly 13% observed a single time. These data come from a study of response to subunit inactivated influenza vaccine. General study points: The authors suggested that few new T cells are recruited per seasonal influenza vaccination.

This CDR3 spans 15 amino acids. The V and J ends lost 2 bases and 4 bases respectively, with 12 bases between them. The sequencing here drew on PBMCs from blood, taken about 6 weeks after vaccination. The source is a man aged 45-60 years who received an inactivated influenza vaccine. V gene TRBV12-3 or TRBV12-4 combines with J gene TRBJ2-1, with D unclear. As DNA, the CDR3 is TGTGCCAGCAGTTTAAACGGGCCTCGATACAATGAGCAGTTCTTC. It translates to CASSLNGPRYNEQFF.